This T cell receptor (beta chain) was observed in a study of cytotoxic CD8 clonotypes in ibrutinib-treated CLL. Whole-study results and caveats: Progressing and sustained-remission patients had different sampling times. At progression, clonality fell back toward baseline after rising at ibrutinib response.

The CDR3 is made up of 13 amino acids. Germline loops: CDR1 SGHAT, CDR2 FQNNGV. The ends were cut back, 5 bases at V and 6 bases at J, with 11 bases in the middle. TCR beta libraries used about 2 micrograms of genomic DNA from cryopreserved PBMCs. Assay: immunoSEQ multiplex PCR; the TCRdb copy retains only in-frame clones and omits some. The sample includes approximately 150,000 clones, about 80% of them seen just once. This clone came up a few times. Its antigen is undetermined. The chain combines TRBV11-2 with TRBJ2-4; D is ambiguous. Here the sequenced sample was PBMCs, taken after 24 months of ibrutinib treatment. This sequence originates from a human donor with chronic lymphocytic leukemia. The chain's CDR3 is CASSTNGRNIQYF. The CDR3 nucleotides are TGTGCCAGCAGCACGAACGGAAGAAACATTCAGTACTTC.